A selection of T cell receptor beta chains follows, all from one sample in a study of patients and donors after allogeneic stem cell transplantation. TCRdb independently ran MiXCR on the RT-PCR reads; one entry per CDR3 protein. The table includes approximately 61,000 distinct CDR3 sequences, 13% detected once. Sequencing was carried out using blood, either unsorted or a sorted T cell fraction (not recorded which). The source is a human donor who was either an allogeneic HSCT recipient or a stem cell or donor lymphocyte infusion donor (not recorded which). It is not recorded whose cells these are; they may come from a transplant donor. CDR3s include the opening cysteine and the closing phenylalanine or tryptophan. The D gene is left open where the match is weak. Size values are once, few and many counts, or a class for expanded clones, and some rows have none.

d_gene,j_gene,abundance,v_gene,CDR3nt,CDR3aa
.,TRBJ2-3,few,TRBV5-1,TGCGCCAGCAGCTGGAGTGGGTCCACAGATACGCAGTATTTT,CASSWSGSTDTQYF
.,TRBJ2-3,.,TRBV29-1,TGCAGCGCTCTTGGACAGTACACAGATACGCAGTATTTT,CSALGQYTDTQYF
.,TRBJ1-1,few,TRBV5-1,TGCGCCAGCAGCTGGAGGGAGCAGGTGAACACTGAAGCTTTCTTT,CASSWREQVNTEAFF
TRBD1,TRBJ1-5,many,TRBV20-1,TGCAGTGCTCAGGGGGGGAACAGCAATCAGCCCCAGCATTTT,CSAQGGNSNQPQHF
TRBD2,TRBJ2-1,.,TRBV9,TGTGCCAGCAGCTTCGGGACTAGGGATGATGAGCAGTTCTTC,CASSFGTRDDEQFF
TRBD1,TRBJ1-4,few,TRBV10-3,TGTGCCATCAGTGAGTTGCGTCCGACAGGGGCGGTAGCTGAAAAACTGTTTTTT,CAISELRPTGAVAEKLFF
.,TRBJ1-1,many,TRBV12-3/TRBV12-4,TGTGCCAGCAGTTTCGTGCCGGGGAGTCGTTTGTCTACTGAAGCTTTCTTT,CASSFVPGSRLSTEAFF
.,TRBJ2-4,few,TRBV3-1,TGTGCCAGCAGCCCACGGACGGCCTTAAACATTCAGTACTTC,CASSPRTALNIQYF
.,TRBJ2-2,.,TRBV5-1,TGCGCCAGCAGACTTAGGGGTAGCGGGGAGCTGTTTTTT,CASRLRGSGELFF
.,TRBJ2-1,.,TRBV5-1,TGCGCCAGCAGCTTGGGGGGAACTCGCCCCTACAATGAGCAGTTCTTC,CASSLGGTRPYNEQFF
TRBD1,TRBJ2-7,.,TRBV27,TGTGCCAGCAGTTTCAGGACAGGGGTGAAGAACGAGCAGTACTTC,CASSFRTGVKNEQYF
.,TRBJ2-1,few,TRBV11-3,TGTGCCAGCAGCCCCGGTTATGGTGAGCAGTTCTTC,CASSPGYGEQFF
.,TRBJ1-5,.,TRBV7-6,TGTGCCAGCAGCTACGGAGCGGGGCCGGAACAGCCCCAGCATTTT,CASSYGAGPEQPQHF
TRBD2,TRBJ2-1,few,TRBV10-3,TGTGCCATCAGTGAGGGTTCTAGCGGGAGAAGTGAGCAGTTCTTC,CAISEGSSGRSEQFF
TRBD2,TRBJ2-1,.,TRBV18,TGTGCCAGCTCACCAGAGGGGACGCTAGGACTAGCGGCTTCCAATGAGCAGTTCTTC,CASSPEGTLGLAASNEQFF
TRBD2,TRBJ2-2,once,TRBV7-9,TGTGCCAGCAGCACATCCCCCTGGACTAGCGGGAGTATCGGGGAGCTGTTTTTT,CASSTSPWTSGSIGELFF
.,TRBJ1-1,.,TRBV7-3,TGTGCCAGCAGCTTCGATTCAAACACTGAAGCTTTCTTT,CASSFDSNTEAFF
.,TRBJ2-5,.,TRBV29-1,TGCAGCGTTGAAGATTTATACAAGTACCAAGAGACCCAGTACTTC,CSVEDLYKYQETQYF
.,TRBJ2-1,.,TRBV9,TGTGCCAGCAGCGGGATTACTAACTACAATGAGCAGTTCTTC,CASSGITNYNEQFF
TRBD2,TRBJ2-1,.,TRBV27,TGTGCCAGCAGGCCGGGACTAGCGGGAGCGGGGCAGTTCTTC,CASRPGLAGAGQFF
TRBD1,TRBJ2-4,.,TRBV5-1,TGCGCCAGCAGCTATGGACAGGGGAACGGCAAAAACATTCAGTACTTC,CASSYGQGNGKNIQYF
.,TRBJ2-1,.,TRBV6-5,TGTGCCAGCAGTGTGTGGTCGGAGGCCTACAATGAGCAGTTCTTC,CASSVWSEAYNEQFF
TRBD2,TRBJ2-1,.,TRBV7-2,TGTGCCAGCAGCTTAGCGGGACTAGCTCCCAATGAGCAGTTCTTC,CASSLAGLAPNEQFF
.,TRBJ2-5,many,TRBV9,TGTGCCAGCAGCGTAGAGACTCAAGAGACCCAGTACTTC,CASSVETQETQYF
.,TRBJ2-7,.,TRBV7-6,TGTGCCAGCAGCCAGAGGACAGCCGGCGCCTACGAGCAGTACTTC,CASSQRTAGAYEQYF
.,TRBJ1-1,many,TRBV6-5,TGTGCCAGCAGTTACCAGGGCATTGGTGAAGCTTTCTTT,CASSYQGIGEAFF
TRBD1,TRBJ2-7,many,TRBV3-1,TGTGCCAGCAGCCAGGGACAGATCTACGAGCAGTACTTC,CASSQGQIYEQYF
.,TRBJ2-7,.,TRBV21-1,TGTGCCAGCAGCAAAGGTGGACGGCTTTTACCAACCTACGAGCAGTACTTC,CASSKGGRLLPTYEQYF
.,TRBJ2-1,.,TRBV5-1,TGCGCCAGCTTCCCTTTACCCTACGTAACCAATGAGCAGTTCTTC,CASFPLPYVTNEQFF
.,TRBJ2-7,few,TRBV27,TGTGCCAGCAGCTTATATGGGGTTTACGAGCAGTACTTC,CASSLYGVYEQYF
.,TRBJ1-1,many,TRBV19,TGTGCCAGTAGTCGACAGAACACTGAAGCTTTCTTT,CASSRQNTEAFF
.,TRBJ1-6,.,TRBV10-3,TGTGCCGTTTACGATGGACTGAGTAATTCACCCCTCCACTTT,CAVYDGLSNSPLHF
.,TRBJ2-7,.,TRBV20-1,TGCAGTGCCGTGCCGGAGACTAGTAACTCCTACGAGCAGTACTTC,CSAVPETSNSYEQYF
TRBD1,TRBJ1-1,many,TRBV20-1,TGCAGTGCTGGAGGGGGACAGGGTATGACTGAAGCTTTCTTT,CSAGGGQGMTEAFF
.,TRBJ2-3,.,TRBV20-1,TGCAGTGCTAGGGAGGGGGGAAGCCCCGCAGATACGCAGTATTTT,CSAREGGSPADTQYF
TRBD1,TRBJ2-3,few,TRBV7-2,TGTGCCAGCAGCTTGGGTCCGAGGGACAGGGTCGCAGATACGCAGTATTTT,CASSLGPRDRVADTQYF
TRBD2,TRBJ2-3,many,TRBV6-6,TGTGCCAGCAGTTACTCCTCGGGGGGTACTATCACAGATACGCAGTATTTT,CASSYSSGGTITDTQYF
.,TRBJ2-7,many,TRBV5-1,TGCGCCAGCAGCCCAATATTTATCCCCTCCTACGAGCAGTACTTC,CASSPIFIPSYEQYF
.,TRBJ2-7,few,TRBV6-5,TGTGCCAGCATCGGCAGGGCCTACGAGCAGTACTTC,CASIGRAYEQYF
.,TRBJ1-5,.,TRBV27,TGTGCCAGCAGTTTATCGTGGGCCGAACTCCAGCATTTT,CASSLSWAELQHF
.,TRBJ1-5,.,TRBV27,TGTGCCAGCAGAGTAACAGGATCTAGCAATCAGCCCCAGCATTTT,CASRVTGSSNQPQHF
TRBD1,TRBJ2-1,.,TRBV10-2,TGCGCCAGCAGTGAGTCTCCTGAGAGGGGGCACAATGAGCAGTTCTTC,CASSESPERGHNEQFF
.,TRBJ2-7,many,TRBV20-1,TGCAGTGCTAGCCGGGACACCTACGAGCAGTACTTC,CSASRDTYEQYF
.,TRBJ1-5,many,TRBV29-1,TGCAGCGTTGAGCCAGGGGGCAATCAGCCCCAGCATTTT,CSVEPGGNQPQHF
TRBD1,TRBJ2-2,.,TRBV7-3,TGTGCCAGCAGCCTTTTTGGAACAGGGGGCCACACCGGGGAGCTGTTTTTT,CASSLFGTGGHTGELFF
.,TRBJ1-5,.,TRBV10-3,TGTGCCATCAGTGAGACCCTAAATAGCAATCAGCCCCAGCATTTT,CAISETLNSNQPQHF
.,TRBJ2-3,.,TRBV4-2,TGTGCCAGCAGCCAATCTACCGTGGCAGGAACGTCTAGCACAGATACGCAGTATTTT,CASSQSTVAGTSSTDTQYF
TRBD1,TRBJ2-7,many,TRBV29-1,TGCAGCGTCGTCATTCCCGGGACAGGGGGCGCGGTCGAGCAGTACTTC,CSVVIPGTGGAVEQYF
TRBD2,TRBJ2-7,.,TRBV5-1,TGCGCCAGCAGCTCATCCTCTCTAGCGGCAATCTCCTACGAGCAGTACTTC,CASSSSSLAAISYEQYF
.,TRBJ1-1,many,TRBV7-9,TGTGCCAGCAGCTTAGGCTCAGTGTGGGGGGGTGAAGCTTTCTTT,CASSLGSVWGGEAFF
TRBD2,TRBJ2-5,.,TRBV10-3,TGTGCCATCAGTGAGTGGACTAGCGCAGACCAAGAGACCCAGTACTTC,CAISEWTSADQETQYF
.,TRBJ2-7,.,TRBV12-3/TRBV12-4,TGTGCCAGCAGTTTCCGGGGGAGCTCCTACGAGCAGTACTTC,CASSFRGSSYEQYF
.,TRBJ2-2,few,TRBV19,TGTGCCAGTAGCCCTCTGGGAGACAACACCGGGGAGCTGTTTTTT,CASSPLGDNTGELFF
.,TRBJ2-5,many,TRBV10-3,TGTGCCATCAGTGCGACTCTAGGAGAGACCCAGTACTTC,CAISATLGETQYF
.,TRBJ2-3,.,TRBV7-8,TGTGCCAGCAGCCTACCACGGGCTGGAGGTACAGATACGCAGTATTTT,CASSLPRAGGTDTQYF